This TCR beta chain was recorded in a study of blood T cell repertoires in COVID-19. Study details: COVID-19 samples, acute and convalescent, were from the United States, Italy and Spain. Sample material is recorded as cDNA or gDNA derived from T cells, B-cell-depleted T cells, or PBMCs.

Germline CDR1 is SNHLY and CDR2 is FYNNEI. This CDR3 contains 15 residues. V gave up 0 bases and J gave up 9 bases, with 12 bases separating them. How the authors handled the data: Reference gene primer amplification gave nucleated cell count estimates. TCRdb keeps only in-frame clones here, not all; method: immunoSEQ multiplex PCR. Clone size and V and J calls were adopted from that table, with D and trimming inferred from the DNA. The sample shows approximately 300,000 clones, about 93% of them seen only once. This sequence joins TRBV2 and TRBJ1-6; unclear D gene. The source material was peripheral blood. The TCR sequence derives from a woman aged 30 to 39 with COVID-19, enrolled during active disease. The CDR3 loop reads CASSEALRIRSPLHF. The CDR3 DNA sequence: TGTGCCAGCAGTGAAGCGCTCAGGATTCGTTCACCCCTCCACTTT.